This entry lists 29 T cell receptor beta chains sequenced from one sample in a study of T cell changes during pregnancy in multiple sclerosis. Using immunoSEQ multiplex PCR, the repertoire was profiled, and TCRdb retains in-frame clones only, with some absent. The sample contains around 60,000 clones, roughly 89% of which appear only once. The specimen comprised CD4+ T cells from peripheral blood mononuclear cells, sampled after pregnancy. These receptors all come from a female donor in good health, enrolled as a control in a pregnancy study.

The CDR3 reads CASSSRTSGWSYEQYF. CDR3 in DNA: TGTGCCAGCAGCTCGAGGACTAGCGGGTGGTCCTACGAGCAGTACTTC. The chain has TRBV7-9 and TRBJ2-7; 11 bases are shared with TRBD2. The ends lost 4 bases at V and 1 base at J; junction bases unmatched: 6. The CDR3 is made up of 16 amino acids. CDR1 and CDR2 (germline): SEHNR, FQNEAQ (reference sequence). Full variable domain (missing parts from reference TRBV7-9 and TRBJ2-7): DTGVSQNPRHKITKRGQNVTFRCDPISEHNRLYWYRQTLGQGPEFLTYFQNEAQLEKSRLLSDRFSAERPKGSFSTLEIQRTEQGDSAMYLCASSSRTSGWSYEQYFGPGTRLTVT.

This rearrangement joins TRBV7-9 to TRBJ2-7; D gene ambiguous. From germline, CDR1 is SEHNR and CDR2 FQNEAQ (reference sequence). Trimming took 3 bases from V and 6 from J, leaving 9 bases between them. The CDR3 is made up of 12 amino acids. The CDR3 loop is CASSFQNSEQYF. CDR3 sequence (DNA): TGTGCCAGCAGCTTTCAAAATTCCGAGCAGTACTTC.

V is TRBV9 and J is TRBJ1-2; tentative D call: TRBD1 (5 bases). V was clipped by 4 bases and J by 6 bases, with 10 bases between them. Germline CDR1 SGDLS, CDR2 YYNGEE. This CDR3 has 12 amino acids. The CDR3 DNA reads as TGTGCCAGCAGCAATCAGGGTGATGGCTACACCTTC. Translation: CASSNQGDGYTF. Drawing the rest from reference TRBV9 and TRBJ1-2, the complete variable domain is DSGVTQTPKHLITATGQRVTLRCSPRSGDLSVYWYQQSLDQGLQFLIQYYNGEERAKGNILERFSAQQFPDLHSELNLSSLELGDSALYFCASSNQGDGYTFGSGTRLTVV.

The genes are TRBV15 and TRBJ2-1, with D possibly TRBD2 on 5 matching bases. Deletions cut 0 bases from V and 9 bases from J, with 15 bases between. The CDR3 contains 15 residues. Germline V gives CDR1 LNHNV, CDR2 YYDKDF (reference sequence). In DNA, the CDR3 is TGTGCCACCAGCAGAGATAATCCAGGAGAGGGTGAGCAGTTCTTC. Translation: CATSRDNPGEGEQFF.

The chain is built from TRBV5-4 and TRBJ1-6; D call uncertain. Germline V CDR1 and CDR2: SGHNT, YYREEE (reference sequence). Trimming removed 5 bases at V and 2 bases at J, with 14 bases between. The CDR3 totals 16 residues. The CDR3 spells CASSLGGRTYNSPLHF. DNA of the CDR3: TGTGCCAGCAGTCTCGGCGGGCGCACCTATAATTCACCCCTCCACTTT.

The CDR3 sequence is CASRGGSETQYF. In nucleotides, the CDR3 is TGTGCCAGCCGGGGGGGATCAGAGACCCAGTACTTC. This sequence joins TRBV6-5 and TRBJ2-5, with 8 bases aligning to TRBD2. V shed 8 bases and J 4 bases; nucleotides not matched to a gene: 3. From germline, CDR1 is MNHEY and CDR2 SVGAGI. The CDR3 is 12 residues long.

The chain uses TRBV16 and TRBJ2-2, with TRBD1 matching over 8 bases. Germline loops: CDR1 KGHSY, CDR2 FQNENV. This CDR3 spans 15 amino acids. J gave up 0 bases and V 7 bases, and 4 bases lay outside the gene matches. The CDR3 DNA follows: TGTGCCAGCACCCGGACAGGGCCGAACACCGGGGAGCTGTTTTTT. This codes for CASTRTGPNTGELFF.

A note on this clone: In the same sample, other DNA sequences code for this CDR3. For the CDR3, the DNA is TGTGCCAGCAGCGGGGGTATGAACACTGAAGCTTTCTTT. Translated: CASSGGMNTEAFF. The genes are TRBV2 and TRBJ1-1, with TRBD1 as a possible D gene (5 bases). Trimming took off 6 bases at V and 0 bases at J, with 8 bases between the two ends. Germline CDR1 reads SNHLY; CDR2 reads FYNNEI. The CDR3 consists of 13 residues.

This chain joins TRBV30 and TRBJ1-2; D is ambiguous. Germline CDR1 GTSNPN, CDR2 SVGIG (reference sequence). The CDR3 contains 15 residues. V gave up 0 bases and J gave up 4 bases, with 15 bases separating them. The CDR3 sequence is CAWSVGPRASYGYTF. CDR3 nucleotide sequence: TGTGCCTGGAGTGTAGGACCGCGGGCGTCCTATGGCTACACCTTC.

The genes are TRBV19 and TRBJ2-7, with 11 nucleotides matching TRBD2. Germline loops: CDR1 LNHDA, CDR2 SQIVND (reference sequence). With 6 bases clipped from V and 0 bases from J, the junction kept 7 bases outside the gene matches. The CDR3 totals 16 residues. The CDR3 reads CASRDSSGGSSYEQYF. The CDR3 coding sequence is TGTGCCAGTAGGGATTCTAGCGGGGGGAGCTCCTACGAGCAGTACTTC.

The chain carries TRBV9 and TRBJ2-3; 7 bases align to TRBD1. Germline CDR1 and CDR2: SGDLS and YYNGEE. This CDR3 is built from 16 residues. The trim removed 3 bases at V and 0 bases at J, leaving 7 bases unmatched. The CDR3 is CASSAQGGTSTDTQYF. The DNA for the CDR3 is TGTGCCAGCAGCGCCCAAGGGGGCACTAGCACAGATACGCAGTATTTT.

The rearrangement joins TRBV9 to TRBJ1-6; no clear D. V was cut by 4 bases and J by 9 bases, with 26 bases left in between. CDR3 length: 18 amino acids. Germline CDR1 and CDR2: SGDLS and YYNGEE. The CDR3 bases are TGTGCCAGCAGCCCCTATACGGGTCGGCGGATCCATGGTTCACCCCTCCACTTT. Protein: CASSPYTGRRIHGSPLHF.

The rearrangement links TRBV6-6 to TRBJ2-1; D is possibly TRBD1 (5 bases). V shed 2 bases and J shed 9 bases, with 14 bases lying between them. The CDR3 covers 14 residues. The germline CDR1 and CDR2 sequences are MNHNY and SVGAGI (reference sequence). CDR3 DNA: TGTGCCAGCAGTTACGTCAGGGCGAGGAGTGAGCAGTTCTTC. Amino acid sequence: CASSYVRARSEQFF.

The chain employs TRBV7-6 and TRBJ2-7, with 12 bases matching TRBD2. Germline V CDR1 and CDR2: SGHVS, FNYEAQ. Trimming removed 4 bases from V and 6 bases from J; junction bases left unmatched: 10. This CDR3 region has 16 residues. The CDR3 loop reads CASSSKSGTSGFEQYF. As DNA, the CDR3 is TGTGCCAGCAGCTCTAAATCCGGGACTAGCGGGTTCGAGCAGTACTTC.

This chain links TRBV4-1 with TRBJ1-5, with 10 bases lining up with TRBD1. V was clipped by 4 bases and J by 0 bases; unmatched bases: 6. Germline values: CDR1 MGHRA, CDR2 YSYEKL. The CDR3 runs to 17 residues. CDR3 protein: CASSPMTGGISNQPQHF. The CDR3 DNA sequence: TGCGCCAGCAGCCCAATGACAGGGGGCATTAGCAATCAGCCCCAGCATTTT.

The chain links TRBV7-9 to TRBJ2-3; 7 positions match TRBD2. V gave up 1 base and J gave up 9 bases; unmatched junction bases: 4. Germline V gene sequence: CDR1 SEHNR, CDR2 FQNEAQ (reference sequence). The CDR3 contains 13 residues. The CDR3 DNA reads as TGTGCCAGCAGCTTAGGGGTTAGCGGGACGCAGTATTTT. This encodes CASSLGVSGTQYF.

This chain uses TRBV5-5 with TRBJ1-5; tentative D call: TRBD1 (6 bases). Germline assignment: CDR1 SGHKS and CDR2 YYEKEE (reference sequence). V dropped 1 base and J dropped 7 bases, with 18 bases sitting between them. The CDR3 covers 16 residues. CDR3 protein: CASSLWGGGAGQPQHF. The CDR3 DNA is TGTGCCAGCAGCTTGTGGGGCGGGGGGGCCGGGCAGCCCCAGCATTTT. The variable domain in full, completed from reference TRBV5-5 and TRBJ1-5, reads DAGVTQSPTHLIKTRGQQVTLRCSPISGHKSVSWYQQVLGQGPQFIFQYYEKEERGRGNFPDRFSARQFPNYSSELNVNALLLGDSALYLCASSLWGGGAGQPQHFGDGTRLSIL.

V gene TRBV18 combines with J gene TRBJ2-5; TRBD1 aligns across 7 bases. Unmatched junction bases numbered 4, after V lost 3 bases and J lost 3 bases. The germline gives CDR1 KGHSH, CDR2 LQKENI. The CDR3 is made up of 14 amino acids. This CDR3 is CASSPFTGEETQYF. The CDR3 DNA follows: TGTGCCAGCTCACCTTTTACAGGGGAAGAGACCCAGTACTTC. The whole variable domain, remainder taken from reference TRBV18 and TRBJ2-5, is NAGVMQNPRHLVRRRGQEARLRCSPMKGHSHVYWYRQLPEEGLKFMVYLQKENIIDESGMPKERFSAEFPKEGPSILRIQQVVRGDSAAYFCASSPFTGEETQYFGPGTRLLVL.

The chain couples TRBV6-1 to TRBJ2-7; TRBD2 is a possible D gene (5 bases). The germline V gene has CDR1 MNHNS and CDR2 SASEGT. Deletions cut 8 bases from V and 2 bases from J, with 10 bases between. CDR3 size: 12 residues. CDR3 in DNA: TGTGCCAGCGGCGGGCCTCCCTACGAGCAGTACTTC. It yields the protein CASGGPPYEQYF.

A note on this clone: At one end, the junction sequence differs from germline, possibly due to a read error. The CDR3, as DNA: TGTGCCAGCAGCCCTACGGGGGGCTATAGCTACACCTTC. Translating gives CASSPTGGYSYTF. The chain joins TRBV9 to TRBJ1-2; D is perhaps TRBD1 (6 bases). The CDR3 runs 13 residues. In germline, CDR1 is SGDLS, CDR2 YYNGEE.

The chain has TRBV4-3 and TRBJ1-1; TRBD1 might be the D (5 bases). Germline V lookup: CDR1 LGHNA, CDR2 YSLEER. CDR3 length equals 15 residues. V gave up 0 bases and J gave up 3 bases, with 11 bases separating them. Written as DNA, the CDR3 is TGCGCCAGCAGCCAAGATTCGGGGGGGGACACTGAAGCTTTCTTT. Translating gives CASSQDSGGDTEAFF.

V and J are TRBV7-6 and TRBJ1-6, with D possibly TRBD1 on 5 matching bases. The CDR3 loop spans 15 amino acids. Trimming pared 1 base from V and 7 bases from J, leaving 11 bases between. The V gene's germline CDR1 is SGHVS and CDR2 FNYEAQ. The CDR3 coding sequence is TGTGCCAGCAGCTTAGAACCAGGGCCGAATTCACCCCTCCACTTT. This codes for CASSLEPGPNSPLHF.

The chain links TRBV4-3 to TRBJ1-5, with D unclear. The CDR3 contains 16 residues. Germline loops: CDR1 LGHNA, CDR2 YSLEER. Trimming shortened V by 0 bases and J by 2 bases, and 11 bases separated the two germline ends. The CDR3 DNA reads TGCGCCAGCAGCCAAGAATGGGCGAGGGGCAATCAGCCCCAGCATTTT. Translated, it gives CASSQEWARGNQPQHF.

The J gene is TRBJ2-5, the V gene TRBV20-1; unclear D gene. The germline V gene encodes CDR1 DFQATT and CDR2 SNEGSKA (reference sequence). CDR3 length equals 11 residues. Trimming pared 5 bases from V and 3 bases from J, leaving 7 bases between. The DNA of the CDR3 is TGCAGTGCTGTCGAGGAAGAGACCCAGTACTTC. Its translation is CSAVEEETQYF.

The V gene is TRBV2, the J gene TRBJ1-6, with D possibly TRBD1 on 5 matching bases. CDR1 and CDR2 from the germline V gene are SNHLY and FYNNEI. The CDR3 is 14 residues long. V lost 3 bases to trimming and J lost 7 bases, with 10 bases between them. The CDR3 bases are TGTGCCAGCAGTGACCGGCAGGGAAATTCACCCCTCCACTTT. Its protein is CASSDRQGNSPLHF.

The V call is TRBV7-9, the J call TRBJ1-1, with D tentatively TRBD1 (6 bases). V gave up 2 bases and J gave up 6 bases, with 16 bases separating them. The length of the CDR3 is 15 residues. Germline lookup yields CDR1 SEHNR and CDR2 FQNEAQ (reference sequence). CDR3 in amino acids: CASSLRGRGASEAFF. The CDR3, as DNA: TGTGCCAGCAGCTTAAGGGGCAGGGGAGCCTCTGAAGCTTTCTTT.

The chain employs TRBV5-1 and TRBJ1-1, with 10 bases identical to TRBD1. Germline V gives CDR1 SGHRS, CDR2 YFSETQ. The CDR3 is 17 residues long. Losses at the gene ends were 0 bases for V and 3 bases for J; bases not matched to a gene: 8. The CDR3 loop reads CASSLAMDRGLDTEAFF. The DNA of the CDR3 is TGCGCCAGCAGCTTGGCCATGGACAGGGGGTTAGACACTGAAGCTTTCTTT.

V and J are TRBV2 and TRBJ1-2, with a weak D call TRBD1 (5 bases). CDR1 is SNHLY and CDR2 is FYNNEI in the germline V gene. The germline V and J ends were trimmed by 2 bases and 7 bases, with 14 bases remaining between them. This CDR3 comprises 14 residues. CDR3 coding DNA: TGTGCCAGCAGTGAAAGGGGCAGGGAATTTGGCTACACCTTC. Residues: CASSERGREFGYTF.

As DNA, the CDR3 is TGTGCCTGGAGTGAGAGCGTAAGCACAGATACGCAGTATTTT. It specifies CAWSESVSTDTQYF. This rearrangement joins TRBV30 to TRBJ2-3; D not certain. The CDR3 is 14 residues long. V lost 1 base, J lost 0 bases, and 8 bases lay in between. Germline CDR1 reads GTSNPN; CDR2 reads SVGIG (reference sequence).